These 32 T cell receptor beta chains were sequenced from one sample in a study of beta chain features in type 1 diabetes. The study's findings and limits: Within each of all four CD4+ subsets, Type 1 diabetes patients had TCRB CDR3s that were moderately but significantly shorter.

The sequenced template was cDNA made from the entire isolated RNA. Sequenced by immunoSEQ multiplex PCR; TCRdb stores in-frame clones only, minus some. The sample contains 130,000 or so clones, 9% of which appear only once. These receptors lack a known antigen. Sequenced sample: central memory CD4+ T cells from blood. The receptors were gathered from a man aged 25 to 45 with type 1 diabetes.

This rearrangement joins TRBV2 to TRBJ2-3; weak D call: TRBD2 (6 bases). V shed 3 bases and J shed 4 bases, with 14 bases lying between them. The CDR3 runs to 15 residues. From germline, CDR1 is SNHLY and CDR2 FYNNEI. The CDR3 sequence: CASSEMWGDSDTQYF. CDR3 DNA sequence: TGTGCCAGCAGTGAGATGTGGGGGGATTCAGATACGCAGTATTTT. Full variable domain (remainder filled in from reference TRBV2 and TRBJ2-3): EPEVTQTPSHQVTQMGQEVILRCVPISNHLYFYWYRQILGQKVEFLVSFYNNEISEKSEIFDDQFSVERPDGSNFTLKIRSTKLEDSAMYFCASSEMWGDSDTQYFGPGTRLTVL.

With regard to this clone: The same CDR3 also results from other DNA sequences found in this sample. The V gene is TRBV7-2, the J gene TRBJ2-3, with D hard to call. The CDR3 extends over 13 amino acids. V lost 2 bases, J lost 1 base, and 4 bases lay in between. Germline CDR1 and CDR2: SGHTA and FQGNSA. The CDR3 loop is CASSLSGTDTQYF. In nucleotides, the CDR3 is TGTGCCAGCAGCTTATCTGGCACAGATACGCAGTATTTT.

This clone appeared a few times. The chain has TRBV5-4 and TRBJ2-1; 10 bases fit TRBD1. The V gene end was trimmed by 2 bases and the J gene end by 6 bases; junction bases not matched to a gene: 5. Germline assignment: CDR1 SGHNT and CDR2 YYREEE (reference sequence). The CDR3 runs 15 residues. The chain's CDR3 is CASSFAGTGVNEQFF. The CDR3 nucleotides read TGTGCCAGCAGCTTCGCCGGGACAGGGGTCAATGAGCAGTTCTTC.

The chain joins TRBV7-3 to TRBJ2-2; D is perhaps TRBD1 (6 bases). The germline V gene has CDR1 SGHTA and CDR2 FQGTGA. V lost 4 bases, J lost 5 bases, and 11 bases lay in between. The CDR3 sequence is 14 residues long. CDR3 nucleotide sequence: TGTGCCAGCAGCTCTGGACAGACTACCGGGGAGCTGTTTTTT. This sequence encodes CASSSGQTTGELFF.

This clone was seen more than once but under ten times. The V gene is TRBV4-2, the J gene TRBJ2-6; D might be TRBD1 (5 bases). V lost 2 bases, J lost 2 bases, and 19 bases lay in between. The germline CDR1 and CDR2 sequences are LGHNA and YNFKEQ. CDR3 length equals 19 residues. The CDR3 spells CASSQPGRVGVAGANVLTF. CDR3 bases: TGTGCCAGCAGCCAACCCGGCAGGGTGGGTGTAGCTGGGGCCAACGTCCTGACTTTC.

Of note for this clone: At the DNA level, this CDR3 is encoded by other sequences in the same sample as well. The chain is built from TRBV5-1 and TRBJ2-5, with D possibly matching TRBD1 (6 bases). This CDR3 is built from 14 residues. Germline loops: CDR1 SGHRS, CDR2 YFSETQ. Trimming took off 0 bases at V and 2 bases at J, with 8 bases between the two ends. CDR3 nucleotide sequence: TGCGCCAGCAGCTTGGCCGGACAGCAAGAGACCCAGTACTTC. Translated, it gives CASSLAGQQETQYF.

The chain links TRBV5-6 to TRBJ2-5, with 7 bases lining up with TRBD2. Per the germline V gene, CDR1 is SGHDT and CDR2 is YYEEEE. V lost 4 bases, J lost 2 bases, and 5 bases stayed unmatched. The CDR3 runs 14 residues. The DNA of the CDR3 is TGTGCCAGCAGCCGGGGACTACAGCAAGAGACCCAGTACTTC. Translated, it gives CASSRGLQQETQYF.

This clone was found a few times. The chain recombines TRBV4-2 with TRBJ2-3, with 11 bases lining up with TRBD2. This CDR3 contains 16 residues. The ends lost 1 base at V and 4 bases at J; junction bases unmatched: 4. Germline loops: CDR1 LGHNA, CDR2 YNFKEQ. The CDR3 DNA follows: TGTGCCAGCAGCCAAGGAACTAGCGGGGGCGCAGATACGCAGTATTTT. This sequence encodes CASSQGTSGGADTQYF.

The gene calls are TRBV5-1 and TRBJ1-1; TRBD1 aligns across 7 bases. V lost 7 bases, J lost 11 bases, and 11 bases stayed unmatched. The germline CDR1 and CDR2 sequences are SGHRS and YFSETQ. The CDR3 has 12 amino acids. The CDR3 coding sequence is TGCGCCAGCGGGGACAGACTGGGGAGCGCTTTCTTT. Its protein is CASGDRLGSAFF.

The chain uses TRBV5-1 and TRBJ1-2; possible D gene TRBD1, 6 bases. The germline V and J ends were trimmed by 4 bases and 3 bases, with 16 bases remaining between them. CDR1 and CDR2 from the germline V gene are SGHRS and YFSETQ. The CDR3 loop spans 15 amino acids. For the CDR3, the DNA is TGCGCCAGCAGCCCCGACGGACAGCTTGACTATGGCTACACCTTC. This sequence encodes CASSPDGQLDYGYTF.

This clone was observed a handful of times. V gene TRBV28 combines with J gene TRBJ1-1; the match to TRBD1 covers 8 bases. The germline V gene encodes CDR1 MDHEN and CDR2 SYDVKM. V was pared by 7 bases and J by 5 bases, with 6 bases of the junction left unmatched. The CDR3 totals 13 residues. CDR3 loop: CASKLDRVTEAFF. CDR3 in DNA: TGTGCCAGCAAATTGGACAGGGTGACTGAAGCTTTCTTT.

The chain carries TRBV7-8 and TRBJ2-3, with TRBD2 identical over 7 bases. CDR1 is SGHVS, CDR2 FQNEAQ, per germline. The CDR3 runs to 17 residues. V was pared by 5 bases and J by 2 bases, with 13 bases of the junction left unmatched. CDR3 DNA: TGTGCCAGCAGCCTATGGGGTAGCGGGTCCGACACAGATACGCAGTATTTT. Encoded protein: CASSLWGSGSDTDTQYF.

The gene calls are TRBV2 and TRBJ2-1; D is unresolved. CDR1 and CDR2 (germline): SNHLY, FYNNEI. This CDR3 spans 14 amino acids. V lost 10 bases and J lost 3, with 16 bases in between. The CDR3 region is CATGDLVLYNEQFF. CDR3 in DNA: TGTGCCACGGGTGATTTAGTTCTCTACAATGAGCAGTTCTTC.

This clone was observed a few times. The chain links TRBV4-3 to TRBJ2-5; TRBD1 matches 7 bases. V lost 1 base to trimming and J lost 5 bases; unmatched junction nucleotides: 10. CDR1 is LGHNA and CDR2 is YSLEER in the germline V gene. The length of the CDR3 is 16 residues. As DNA, the CDR3 is TGCGCCAGCAGCCAAGCCCGGGGACAGTTTGCGGAGACCCAGTACTTC. Protein sequence: CASSQARGQFAETQYF.

This clone turned up a few times. The genes are TRBV9 and TRBJ1-1, with 7 bases matching TRBD1. The CDR3 contains 14 residues. Trimming cost V 0 bases and J 3 bases; bases outside gene matches: 2. Germline loops: CDR1 SGDLS, CDR2 YYNGEE. The CDR3 DNA sequence: TGTGCCAGCAGCGTAGCCCAGGGGGACACTGAAGCTTTCTTT. Encoded protein: CASSVAQGDTEAFF.

This clone appeared a few times. The chain uses TRBV11-2 and TRBJ2-1; 8 nucleotides align to TRBD2. V dropped 4 bases and J dropped 7; count of bases not matched to a gene: 6. This CDR3 region has 14 residues. The germline V gene has CDR1 SGHAT and CDR2 FQNNGV. The CDR3 nucleotides are TGTGCCAGCAGCTCGGTAGCGGGGAAAAATGAGCAGTTCTTC. Its protein is CASSSVAGKNEQFF.

The V call is TRBV5-4, the J call TRBJ2-5; perhaps TRBD2 as D (7 bases). Trimming removed 4 bases at V and 5 bases at J, with 18 bases between. Germline V gives CDR1 SGHNT, CDR2 YYREEE (reference sequence). CDR3 length: 15 amino acids. CDR3 in amino acids: CASSPQGGGWETQYF. CDR3 nucleotides: TGTGCCAGCAGCCCCCAGGGCGGGGGCTGGGAGACCCAGTACTTC.

The table lists this clone with a few counts. The chain has TRBV27 and TRBJ1-4, with D possibly matching TRBD1 (5 bases). The germline gives CDR1 MNHEY, CDR2 SMNVEV (reference sequence). V dropped 5 bases and J dropped 0 bases, with 16 bases sitting between them. The CDR3 has 17 residues. The DNA of the CDR3 is TGTGCCAGCAGTCCGACCAAACAGGCATCAACTAATGAAAAACTGTTTTTT. Protein product: CASSPTKQASTNEKLFF. Variable domain in full (rest from reference TRBV27 and TRBJ1-4): EAQVTQNPRYLITVTGKKLTVTCSQNMNHEYMSWYRQDPGLGLRQIYYSMNVEVTDKGDVPEGYKVSRKEKRNFPLILESPSPNQTSLYFCASSPTKQASTNEKLFFGSGTQLSVL.

V usage is TRBV6-5 and J usage is TRBJ2-7; 8 nucleotides match TRBD1. Per germline, CDR1 MNHEY and CDR2 SVGAGI. Trimming took 2 bases from V and 3 from J; bases not matched to a gene: 3. The CDR3 sequence is 14 residues long. This chain's CDR3 is CASSYGDRFYEQYF. As DNA, the CDR3 is TGTGCCAGCAGTTACGGGGACAGGTTCTACGAGCAGTACTTC.

The J gene is TRBJ2-1, the V gene TRBV5-1; 12 bases are a match to TRBD2. CDR3 size: 15 residues. Germline values: CDR1 SGHRS, CDR2 YFSETQ. V lost 3 bases to trimming and J lost 7 bases; unmatched junction nucleotides: 5. CDR3 DNA sequence: TGCGCCAGCAGCTGGGCCCTAGCGGGGGGGAATGAGCAGTTCTTC. It encodes CASSWALAGGNEQFF.

This chain uses TRBV9 with TRBJ2-7; D may be TRBD2 (5 bases). The germline V gene encodes CDR1 SGDLS and CDR2 YYNGEE. Trimming shortened V by 3 bases and J by 6 bases, and 13 bases separated the two germline ends. The CDR3 has 13 residues. The CDR3: CASSAGNLGEQYF. The CDR3 region has the DNA TGTGCCAGCAGCGCCGGGAACCTGGGCGAGCAGTACTTC. Full variable domain (outside the CDR3, taken from reference TRBV9 and TRBJ2-7): DSGVTQTPKHLITATGQRVTLRCSPRSGDLSVYWYQQSLDQGLQFLIQYYNGEERAKGNILERFSAQQFPDLHSELNLSSLELGDSALYFCASSAGNLGEQYFGPGTRLTVT.

This clone was seen a handful of times. The J gene is TRBJ2-1, the V gene TRBV4-2; 7 bases map to TRBD2. After removal of 4 bases from V and 3 bases from J, the junction contained 12 bases not matched to a gene. This CDR3 is built from 17 residues. Germline V CDR1 and CDR2: LGHNA, YNFKEQ. The CDR3 DNA is TGTGCCAGCAGCCCCGTCTCGGGCAGGACTAGCTACAATGAGCAGTTCTTC. This gives the protein CASSPVSGRTSYNEQFF.

CDR3 coding DNA: TGTGCCAGCAGTGATTCAGGGATTGAAGCTTTCTTT. Translation gives CASSDSGIEAFF. The chain joins TRBV2 to TRBJ1-1; possibly TRBD1 for D (5 bases). This CDR3 is built from 12 residues. The V gene's germline CDR1 is SNHLY and CDR2 FYNNEI. V lost 3 bases and J lost 7, with 9 bases in between. The whole variable domain, filled in from reference TRBV2 and TRBJ1-1, reads EPEVTQTPSHQVTQMGQEVILRCVPISNHLYFYWYRQILGQKVEFLVSFYNNEISEKSEIFDDQFSVERPDGSNFTLKIRSTKLEDSAMYFCASSDSGIEAFFGQGTRLTVV.

This clone was observed a handful of times. This chain links TRBV28 with TRBJ1-5; D uncertain. Germline CDR1 MDHEN, CDR2 SYDVKM. CDR3 length: 13 residues. Trimming stripped 7 bases from V and 5 bases from J, with 12 bases between. The chain's CDR3 is CASNGLHDQPQHF. CDR3 DNA: TGTGCCAGCAATGGGCTGCACGATCAGCCCCAGCATTTT.

This clone was seen ten or more times. The chain joins TRBV7-9 to TRBJ1-5; D remains ambiguous. Looked up from germline, CDR1 is SEHNR and CDR2 is FQNEAQ (reference sequence). This CDR3 region has 13 residues. With 5 bases removed from V and 7 bases from J, the gap between germline ends came to 12 bases. In DNA, the CDR3 is TGTGCCAGCAGCCCAAATAACAACCAGCCCCAGCATTTT. It yields the protein CASSPNNNQPQHF.

This clone has a handful of counts. The chain employs TRBV4-1 and TRBJ1-1; tentatively, D is TRBD1 (5 bases). Trimming stripped 1 base from V and 5 bases from J, with 17 bases between. Germline values: CDR1 MGHRA, CDR2 YSYEKL. This CDR3 region has 16 residues. The DNA of the CDR3 is TGCGCCAGCAGCCAAGGTCCCGGGGGGGGTGGAACTGAAGCTTTCTTT. It yields the protein CASSQGPGGGGTEAFF.

V gene TRBV11-2 combines with J gene TRBJ1-3; TRBD1 might be the D (5 bases). V lost 5 bases and J 2 bases, leaving 13 bases between the germline ends. This CDR3 is built from 15 residues. Germline values: CDR1 SGHAT, CDR2 FQNNGV. CDR3 DNA sequence: TGTGCCAGCAGCCCCGAACTGACAGCTGGAAACACCATATATTTT. Translated: CASSPELTAGNTIYF.

The table lists this clone with a few counts. CDR3 in amino acids: CASSYSGANTGELFF. CDR3 bases: TGTGCCAGCAGTTACTCGGGGGCCAACACCGGGGAGCTGTTTTTT. The chain couples TRBV6-5 to TRBJ2-2, with D perhaps TRBD1 (6 bases). CDR3 size: 15 residues. CDR1 is MNHEY, CDR2 SVGAGI, per germline. Trimming stripped 0 bases from V and 2 bases from J, with 7 bases between.

This clone was counted a few times. V and J are TRBV27 and TRBJ2-5; D uncertain. V was pared by 4 bases and J by 1 base, with 7 bases between. Germline V CDR1 and CDR2: MNHEY, SMNVEV (reference sequence). The CDR3 runs 13 residues. The CDR3 loop is CASSSYSQETQYF. For the CDR3, the DNA is TGTGCCAGCAGTTCATACAGCCAAGAGACCCAGTACTTC.

The DNA of the CDR3 is TGTGCCAGCAGTCGGGCAGATACGCAGTATTTT. Its protein is CASSRADTQYF. V is TRBV28 and J is TRBJ2-3; D is unclear. The CDR3 length is 11 residues. The germline gives CDR1 MDHEN, CDR2 SYDVKM. The V end was cut by 5 bases, the J end by 4 bases, with 4 bases between.

V gene TRBV4-2 combines with J gene TRBJ2-3, with D perhaps matching TRBD2 (6 bases). With 0 bases removed from V and 4 bases from J, the gap between germline ends came to 11 bases. The CDR3 length is 15 residues. Germline V gives CDR1 LGHNA, CDR2 YNFKEQ. In DNA, the CDR3 is TGTGCCAGCAGCCAAGATGCGGGGACCCCAGATACGCAGTATTTT. Its protein is CASSQDAGTPDTQYF.

This clone was seen a handful of times. The V and J genes are TRBV6-5 and TRBJ1-4; weak D call: TRBD1 (5 bases). CDR3 length equals 14 residues. The germline gives CDR1 MNHEY, CDR2 SVGAGI. Trimming cost V 6 bases and J 5 bases, with 13 bases left between them. The CDR3 coding sequence is TGTGCCAGCAGCTTGACAGCGGGGAATGAAAAACTGTTTTTT. It is translated as CASSLTAGNEKLFF.